Below, one T cell receptor (beta chain) is given with its context. This CDR3 is 15 amino acids long. In germline, CDR1 is SGHNT, CDR2 YYREEE (reference sequence). The V gene end was trimmed by 4 bases and the J gene end by 8 bases; junction bases not matched to a gene: 9. Generated by immunoSEQ multiplex PCR, the TCRdb table keeps only in-frame clones and is missing some. The table shows around 200,000 clones, with roughly four fifths occurring only once. The data are from a study of blood T cell repertoires in COVID-19. Background on the study: In each case, the material was cDNA or gDNA derived from T cells, B-cell-depleted T cells, or PBMCs.

V is TRBV5-4 and J is TRBJ1-1; 12 nucleotides line up with TRBD1. The receptor's source is a woman aged 40 to 50 with acute or convalescent COVID-19. Sequenced: peripheral blood. The CDR3 coding sequence is TGTGCCAGCAGCGGACTCCGGGACAGGGGGCGCGAAGCTTTCTTT. Translating it yields CASSGLRDRGREAFF.